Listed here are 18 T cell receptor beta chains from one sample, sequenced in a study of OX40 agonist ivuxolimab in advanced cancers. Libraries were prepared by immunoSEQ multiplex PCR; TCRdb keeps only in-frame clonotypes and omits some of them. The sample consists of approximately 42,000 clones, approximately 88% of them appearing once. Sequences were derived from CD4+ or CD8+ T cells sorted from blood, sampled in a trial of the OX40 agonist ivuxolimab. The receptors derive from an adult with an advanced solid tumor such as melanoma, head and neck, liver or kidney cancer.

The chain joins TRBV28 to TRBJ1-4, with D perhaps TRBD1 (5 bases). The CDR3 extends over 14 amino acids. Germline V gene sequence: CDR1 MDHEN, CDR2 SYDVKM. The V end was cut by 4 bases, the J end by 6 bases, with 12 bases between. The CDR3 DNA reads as TGTGCCAGCAGTTACCGGACAAGGGATGAAAAACTGTTTTTT. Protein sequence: CASSYRTRDEKLFF.

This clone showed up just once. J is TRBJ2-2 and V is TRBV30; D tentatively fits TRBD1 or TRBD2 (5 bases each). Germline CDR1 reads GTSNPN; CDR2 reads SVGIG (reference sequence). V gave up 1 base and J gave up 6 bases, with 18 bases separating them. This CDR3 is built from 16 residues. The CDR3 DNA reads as TGTGCCTGGAGTGAGTCGGGGCAGTGGTTCGCCGGGGAGCTGTTTTTT. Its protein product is CAWSESGQWFAGELFF.

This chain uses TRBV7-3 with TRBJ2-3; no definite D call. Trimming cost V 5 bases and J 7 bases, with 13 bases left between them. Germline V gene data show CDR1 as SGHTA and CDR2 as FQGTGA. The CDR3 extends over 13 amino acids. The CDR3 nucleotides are TGTGCCAGCAGCCCAGATACCAGTTATACGCAGTATTTT. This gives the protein CASSPDTSYTQYF.

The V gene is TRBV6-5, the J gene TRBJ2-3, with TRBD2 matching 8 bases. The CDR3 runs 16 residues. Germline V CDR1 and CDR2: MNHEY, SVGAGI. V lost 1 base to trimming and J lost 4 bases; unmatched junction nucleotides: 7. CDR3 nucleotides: TGTGCCAGCAGTTACTTCCGGGAGCGGGGGCCAGATACGCAGTATTTT. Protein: CASSYFRERGPDTQYF.

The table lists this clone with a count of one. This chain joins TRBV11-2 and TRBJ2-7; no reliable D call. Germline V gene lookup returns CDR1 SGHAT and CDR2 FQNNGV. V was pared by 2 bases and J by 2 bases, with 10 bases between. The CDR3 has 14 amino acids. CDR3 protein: CASSLYGIPYEQYF. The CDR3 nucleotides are TGTGCCAGCAGCTTATATGGGATCCCCTACGAGCAGTACTTC.

In nucleotides, the CDR3 is TGTGCCAGCAGCGTACAGGGCGATAGCAATCAGCCCCAGCATTTT. It is translated as CASSVQGDSNQPQHF. J is TRBJ1-5 and V is TRBV9; tentatively, D is TRBD1 (5 bases). The CDR3 consists of 15 residues. The V gene's germline CDR1 is SGDLS and CDR2 YYNGEE. V was shortened by 1 base and J by 0 bases, with 8 bases between the two germline ends.

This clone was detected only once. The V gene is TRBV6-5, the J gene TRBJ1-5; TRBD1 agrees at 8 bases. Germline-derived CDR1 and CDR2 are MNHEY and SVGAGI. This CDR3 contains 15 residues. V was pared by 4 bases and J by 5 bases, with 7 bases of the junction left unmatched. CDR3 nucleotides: TGTGCCAGCAGTTCGGACAGGGCCGCTTATCAGCCCCAGCATTTT. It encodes CASSSDRAAYQPQHF.

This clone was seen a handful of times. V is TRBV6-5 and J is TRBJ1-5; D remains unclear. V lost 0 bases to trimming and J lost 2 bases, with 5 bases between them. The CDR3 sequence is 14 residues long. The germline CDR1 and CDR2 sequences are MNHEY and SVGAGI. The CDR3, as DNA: TGTGCCAGCAGTTACTCGGTGGGCAATCAGCCCCAGCATTTT. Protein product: CASSYSVGNQPQHF.

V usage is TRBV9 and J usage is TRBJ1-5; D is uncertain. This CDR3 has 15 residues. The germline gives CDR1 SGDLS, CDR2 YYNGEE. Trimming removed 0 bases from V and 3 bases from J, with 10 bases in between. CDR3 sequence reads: CASSVAHGPNQPQHF. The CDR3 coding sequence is TGTGCCAGCAGCGTAGCCCACGGTCCCAATCAGCCCCAGCATTTT.

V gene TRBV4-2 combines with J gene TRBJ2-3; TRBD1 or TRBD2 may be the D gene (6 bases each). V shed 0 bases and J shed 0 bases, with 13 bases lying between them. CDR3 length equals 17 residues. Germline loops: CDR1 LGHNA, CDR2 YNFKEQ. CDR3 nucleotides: TGTGCCAGCAGCCAAGAGGGGGGCTGGGGGAGCACAGATACGCAGTATTTT. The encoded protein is CASSQEGGWGSTDTQYF.

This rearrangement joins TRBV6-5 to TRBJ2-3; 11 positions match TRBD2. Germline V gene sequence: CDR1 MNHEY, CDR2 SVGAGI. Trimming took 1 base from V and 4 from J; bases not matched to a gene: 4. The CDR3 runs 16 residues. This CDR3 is CASSYFTSGGADTQYF. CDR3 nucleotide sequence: TGTGCCAGCAGTTACTTCACTAGCGGGGGCGCAGATACGCAGTATTTT.

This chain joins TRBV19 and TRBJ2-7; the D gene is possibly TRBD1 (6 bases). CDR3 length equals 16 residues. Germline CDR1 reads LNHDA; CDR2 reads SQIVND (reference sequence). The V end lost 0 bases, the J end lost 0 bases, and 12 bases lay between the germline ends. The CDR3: CASSIDHAGASYEQYF. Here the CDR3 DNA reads TGTGCCAGTAGTATAGATCATGCAGGGGCCTCCTACGAGCAGTACTTC.

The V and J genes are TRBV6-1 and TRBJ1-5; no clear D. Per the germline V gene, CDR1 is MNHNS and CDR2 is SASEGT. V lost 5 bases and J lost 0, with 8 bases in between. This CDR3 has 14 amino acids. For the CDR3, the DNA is TGTGCCAGCAGTCTCCACAATAGCAATCAGCCCCAGCATTTT. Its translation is CASSLHNSNQPQHF.

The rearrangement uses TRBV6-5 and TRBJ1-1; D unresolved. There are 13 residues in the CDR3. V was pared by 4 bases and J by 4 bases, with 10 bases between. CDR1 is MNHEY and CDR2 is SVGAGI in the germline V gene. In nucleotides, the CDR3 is TGTGCCAGCAGTTTCCCGGGAGTCACTGAAGCTTTCTTT. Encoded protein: CASSFPGVTEAFF.

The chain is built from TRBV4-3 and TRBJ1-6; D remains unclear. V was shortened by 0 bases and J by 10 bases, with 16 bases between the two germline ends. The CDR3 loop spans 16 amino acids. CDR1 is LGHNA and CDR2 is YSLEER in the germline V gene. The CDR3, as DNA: TGCGCCAGCAGCCAAGAAAGGGAAAGGGTTGGATCACCCCTCCACTTT. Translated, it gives CASSQERERVGSPLHF.

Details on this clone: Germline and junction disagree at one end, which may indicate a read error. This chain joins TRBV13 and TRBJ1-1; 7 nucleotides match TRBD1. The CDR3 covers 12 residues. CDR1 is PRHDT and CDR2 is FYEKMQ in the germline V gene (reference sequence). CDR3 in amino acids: CASSSEYRGRLF. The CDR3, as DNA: TGTGCCAGCAGCTCGGAGTACAGGGGCCGCCTCTTT.

CDR3 sequence: CASSQDRGAYEQFF. CDR3 bases: TGCGCCAGCAGCCAAGACCGGGGGGCTTATGAGCAGTTCTTC. The gene calls are TRBV4-1 and TRBJ2-1, with D possibly matching TRBD2 (7 bases). Germline values: CDR1 MGHRA, CDR2 YSYEKL. V lost 0 bases to trimming and J lost 8 bases, with 11 bases between them. The CDR3 runs to 14 residues.

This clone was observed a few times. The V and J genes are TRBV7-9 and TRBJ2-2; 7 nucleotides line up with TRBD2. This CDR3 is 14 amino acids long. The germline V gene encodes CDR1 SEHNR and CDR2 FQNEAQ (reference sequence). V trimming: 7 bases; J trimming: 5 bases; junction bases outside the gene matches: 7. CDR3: CASTPGGGTGELFF. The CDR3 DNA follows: TGTGCCAGCACCCCGGGAGGCGGGACCGGGGAGCTGTTTTTT.